The 11 T cell receptor beta chains in this list originate from one sample, sequenced in a study of metastatic and nonmetastatic thyroid tumors. Not a single patient had been given any form of treatment at any point before undergoing thyroid surgery. TCRdb reprocessed the PCR reads via MiXCR. This sample has 60,000 or so clones, with almost 30% found just once. Sequences were obtained from blood. The receptors stem from a female donor with papillary thyroid cancer or a benign thyroid nodule (not recorded which). Some clones in this sample may be carry-over from other donors' samples.

This clone was detected a few times. The chain links TRBV6-1 to TRBJ1-1; D not certain. The germline V and J ends were trimmed by 1 base and 1 base, with 4 bases remaining between them. CDR3 size: 13 residues. The germline gives CDR1 MNHNS, CDR2 SASEGT. CDR3 sequence reads: CASSEDTNTEAFF. Here the CDR3 DNA reads TGTGCCAGCAGTGAAGATACGAACACTGAAGCTTTCTTT.

The sample holds a few counts of this clone. The J gene is TRBJ2-2, the V gene TRBV7-9, with D hard to call. Germline V gene sequence: CDR1 SEHNR, CDR2 FQNEAQ (reference sequence). This CDR3 is 14 amino acids long. Trimming took 5 bases from V and 3 from J, leaving 10 bases between them. The DNA for the CDR3 is TGTGCCAGCAGCCCCGTGGGGTACACCGGGGAGCTGTTTTTT. Amino acid sequence: CASSPVGYTGELFF.

In its sample, this clone was seen many times. The chain carries TRBV27 and TRBJ1-5; the D gene is possibly TRBD1 (5 bases). Germline V CDR1 and CDR2: MNHEY, SMNVEV (reference sequence). Trimming removed 6 bases at V and 4 bases at J, with 10 bases between. The CDR3 runs 13 residues. The CDR3 loop is CASSTGTNQPQHF. DNA of the CDR3: TGTGCCAGCAGCACCGGGACTAATCAGCCCCAGCATTTT.

V and J are TRBV12-3 or TRBV12-4 and TRBJ1-2; the D gene is possibly TRBD1 (6 bases). V dropped 10 bases and J dropped 8 bases, with 20 bases sitting between them. This CDR3 contains 13 residues. The CDR3 sequence: CATRLGGYGGYTF. The CDR3 coding sequence is TGTGCCACCCGACTGGGGGGCTATGGGGGCTACACCTTC.

V usage is TRBV5-1 and J usage is TRBJ2-2; D unclear. Germline CDR1 reads SGHRS; CDR2 reads YFSETQ. Deletions cut 0 bases from V and 3 bases from J, with 9 bases between. The CDR3 contains 15 residues. The CDR3 DNA sequence: TGCGCCAGCAGCTTGGCTCAGATAGACACCGGGGAGCTGTTTTTT. Translating gives CASSLAQIDTGELFF.

Within the sample, this clone is medium-sized. The chain employs TRBV10-3 and TRBJ1-1, with a weak D call TRBD1 (6 bases). V dropped 10 bases and J dropped 1 base, with 16 bases sitting between them. In germline, CDR1 is ENHRY, CDR2 SYGVKD. The CDR3 is 14 amino acids. The CDR3 reads CATRHRTANTEAFF. DNA for the CDR3: TGTGCCACCAGACACAGGACAGCGAACACTGAAGCTTTCTTT.

This chain connects TRBV6-1 to TRBJ2-2; D gene ambiguous. Trimming left V 5 bases short and J 1 base short, with 8 bases between. Germline CDR1 is MNHNS and CDR2 is SASEGT. This CDR3 is built from 14 residues. The CDR3 coding sequence is TGTGCCAGCAGTAAAGACGGGAACACCGGGGAGCTGTTTTTT. Translating it yields CASSKDGNTGELFF.

J is TRBJ1-4 and V is TRBV10-3; TRBD1 matches 9 bases. The CDR3 loop spans 14 amino acids. V trimming: 6 bases; J trimming: 3 bases; junction bases outside the gene matches: 2. Germline V lookup: CDR1 ENHRY, CDR2 SYGVKD. DNA for the CDR3: TGTGCCATCAGGGGACAGGGACCTAATGAAAAACTGTTTTTT. This encodes CAIRGQGPNEKLFF.

V and J are TRBV28 and TRBJ1-6; tentatively, D is TRBD1 (5 bases). The germline gives CDR1 MDHEN, CDR2 SYDVKM. The CDR3 is 16 residues long. Trimming pared 2 bases from V and 6 bases from J, leaving 14 bases between. CDR3 in amino acids: CASSLIRAGPNSPLHF. DNA for the CDR3: TGTGCCAGCAGTTTAATTCGGGCAGGGCCTAATTCACCCCTCCACTTT.

This chain links TRBV19 with TRBJ1-6; D is perhaps TRBD1 (6 bases). From germline, CDR1 is LNHDA and CDR2 SQIVND (reference sequence). This CDR3 has 16 amino acids. Trimming shortened V by 5 bases and J by 9 bases, and 20 bases separated the two germline ends. This chain's CDR3 is CASSPFAGQPVSPLHF. For the CDR3, the DNA is TGTGCCAGTAGTCCTTTCGCTGGACAGCCAGTTTCACCCCTCCACTTT.

This clone was counted a few times. V and J are TRBV6-2 or TRBV6-3 and TRBJ2-7; maybe TRBD2 (5 bases). CDR3 size: 13 residues. Germline values: CDR1 MNHEY, CDR2 SVGEGT. V dropped 5 bases and J dropped 7 bases, with 15 bases sitting between them. Here the CDR3 DNA reads TGTGCCAGCAGTACCAGACCCGGGGATGAGCAGTACTTC. This translates into CASSTRPGDEQYF.